The rows below give T cell receptor beta chains drawn from one sample of a study of cytomegalovirus exposure and HLA in healthy donors. The method was immunoSEQ multiplex PCR; TCRdb's version includes in-frame clones alone and lacks a portion of them. The data show around 160,000 clones, approximately 82% seen once. Sequencing was done on a sample of PBMCs. The receptor source for this set is a male donor in good health and CMV-seronegative. The CDR3 runs from the conserved cysteine through the conserved F or W. A D gene is named only where the DNA matches it firmly. Where a row states a size, it is once, few, many or the class of an expanded clone; other rows omit it.

J,D,V,size,DNA,CDR3
TRBJ1-6,-,TRBV19,once,TGTGCCAGTAGTACCCGGGGTGATTCACCCCTCCACTTT,CASSTRGDSPLHF
TRBJ2-5,-,TRBV9,few,TGTGCCAGCAGCGCTCTAGCGACGGGGGAGACCCAGTACTTC,CASSALATGETQYF
TRBJ1-3,-,TRBV4-2,-,TGTGCCAGCAGCCAAGAGTACAGGGCTGGAAACACCATATATTTT,CASSQEYRAGNTIYF
TRBJ2-7,TRBD2,TRBV10-3,-,TGTGCCATCAACCCCGGACTAGCTAGGGCCTACGAGCAGTACTTC,CAINPGLARAYEQYF
TRBJ2-1,-,TRBV27,-,TGTGCCAGCAGTCTATACTCCCGATTACCATACAATGAGCAGTTCTTC,CASSLYSRLPYNEQFF
TRBJ2-7,TRBD2,TRBV2,-,TGTGCCAGCAGTGCACTAGCGGGGGTCTACGAGCAGTACTTC,CASSALAGVYEQYF
TRBJ1-3,-,TRBV28,-,TGTGCCAGCAGCTCGGGAGAGTTGGGAAACACCATATATTTT,CASSSGELGNTIYF
TRBJ2-2,TRBD2,TRBV6-4,-,TGTGCCAGCCGCTTTAGCGGGGGAACCGGGGAGCTGTTTTTT,CASRFSGGTGELFF
TRBJ2-7,TRBD2,TRBV28,-,TGTGCCCTGATGTCGGTAGCGGGGACCTACGAGCAGTACTTC,CALMSVAGTYEQYF
TRBJ2-1,TRBD1,TRBV18,few,TGTGCCAGCTCACCACTCTCGAGGAGACAGGGGATGGGCCACAATGAGCAGTTCTTC,CASSPLSRRQGMGHNEQFF
TRBJ2-5,TRBD1,TRBV7-9,-,TGTGCCAGCAGTTACACAGGGGGCCAAGAGACCCAGTACTTC,CASSYTGGQETQYF
TRBJ1-1,-,TRBV7-9,-,TGTGCCAGCAGGGGGGACATGAACACTGAAGCTTTCTTT,CASRGDMNTEAFF
TRBJ2-6,TRBD1,TRBV5-1,few,TGCGCCAGCAGCGCAGGACAGGGGGCGTCGGGGGCCAACGTCCTGACTTTC,CASSAGQGASGANVLTF
TRBJ2-1,TRBD2,TRBV28,-,TGTGCCAGCAGCGGACTAGCCCCTAATGAGCAGTTCTTC,CASSGLAPNEQFF
TRBJ2-7,TRBD2,TRBV11-2,-,TGTGCCAGCAGCCCCGGGACTAGCGGAAAGAAGCAGTACTTC,CASSPGTSGKKQYF
TRBJ1-4,-,TRBV13,-,TGTGCCAGCAGCAAACTCCCAGGGGTTTCAACTAATGAAAAACTGTTTTTT,CASSKLPGVSTNEKLFF
TRBJ1-5,-,TRBV11-1,-,TGTGCCAGCAGCGTAGACGGGGATAGCAATCAGCCCCAGCATTTT,CASSVDGDSNQPQHF
TRBJ2-1,TRBD2,TRBV6-5,-,TGTGCCAGCAGTTACTCGATGGGGACTAGCGGGGGTGAGCAGTTCTTC,CASSYSMGTSGGEQFF
TRBJ1-1,-,TRBV7-2,few,TGTGCCAGCAGCTTGAACTTTGAAGCTTTCTTT,CASSLNFEAFF
TRBJ2-5,-,TRBV7-2,-,TGTGCCAGCAGCTTAGGTTCGGTCCCTGAGACCCAGTACTTC,CASSLGSVPETQYF
TRBJ1-5,TRBD1,TRBV4-1,-,TGCGCCAGCAGCCAAGATCATGACAGGGGGCCCCATCAGCCCCAGCATTTT,CASSQDHDRGPHQPQHF
TRBJ2-5,TRBD2,TRBV18,-,TGTGCCAGCTCTCCAACTAGCGGGGAAGAGACCCAGTACTTC,CASSPTSGEETQYF
TRBJ2-7,TRBD1,TRBV28,-,TGTGCCAGCAGTTTATATGGGACAGGGAACGACGAGCAGTACTTC,CASSLYGTGNDEQYF
TRBJ2-1,TRBD1,TRBV5-1,once,TGCGCCAGCAGCTCGCCGGACAGGGGACGCAATGAGCAGTTCTTC,CASSSPDRGRNEQFF
TRBJ2-1,-,TRBV7-2,-,TGTGCCAGCAGCTTGAGCGGAACCTCCTACAATGAGCAGTTCTTC,CASSLSGTSYNEQFF
TRBJ1-6,-,TRBV25-1,-,TGTGCCAGCAGTGGGCGCTTTGGGCAGGACTATAATTCACCCCTCCACTTT,CASSGRFGQDYNSPLHF
TRBJ1-1,-,TRBV27,few,TGTGCCAGCAACGCCGGGACAGAAGCTTTCTTT,CASNAGTEAFF
TRBJ1-2,-,TRBV13,-,TGTGCCAGCAGCTTAGGTCCGTATGGCTACACCTTC,CASSLGPYGYTF
TRBJ1-1,-,TRBV5-5,once,TGTGCCAGCAGCCAACTATCTTCCCTGGTGAACACTGAAGCTTTCTTT,CASSQLSSLVNTEAFF
TRBJ1-3,-,TRBV5-4,-,TGTGCCAGCAGCCTTTTCGGACGGGATGACTCTGGAAACACCATATATTTT,CASSLFGRDDSGNTIYF
TRBJ2-3,-,TRBV6-1,-,TGTGCCAGCAGCCTGGGAGCGACCACAGATACGCAGTATTTT,CASSLGATTDTQYF
TRBJ2-2,-,TRBV9,-,TGTGCCAGCAGCGTGGGAGATTCGAACACCGGGGAGCTGTTTTTT,CASSVGDSNTGELFF
TRBJ2-2,TRBD2,TRBV10-3,-,TGTGCCGGCAACGAGGGACTAGCGGGAGTTGGCACCGGGGAGCTGTTTTTT,CAGNEGLAGVGTGELFF
TRBJ2-7,-,TRBV19,-,TGTGCCAGTACACTTGCGGGGGCCCCCTACGAGCAGTACTTC,CASTLAGAPYEQYF
TRBJ2-1,-,TRBV7-9,-,TGTGCCAGCAGCTTAGCGGGGACCAGGGGTGAGCAGTTCTTC,CASSLAGTRGEQFF
TRBJ2-1,-,TRBV11-2,-,TGTGCCAGCAGCGACCTAGCGCTTTCCTACAATGAGCAGTTCTTC,CASSDLALSYNEQFF
TRBJ1-6,-,TRBV25-1,-,TGTGCCAGCAGTCTCCGCCCCAACGGGTCACCCCTCCACTTT,CASSLRPNGSPLHF
TRBJ1-4,TRBD1,TRBV5-5,-,TGTGCCAGCAGGGCCTCCGGGACAGCGCCGGTTGAAAAACTGTTTTTT,CASRASGTAPVEKLFF
TRBJ2-7,TRBD1,TRBV5-1,-,TGCGCCAGCAGCTTGAGTGGGACAGCAGTTTACGAGCAGTACTTC,CASSLSGTAVYEQYF
TRBJ2-3,TRBD2,TRBV7-4,-,TGTGCCAGCACTTCTCAGCGGGGGAGCACAGATACGCAGTATTTT,CASTSQRGSTDTQYF
TRBJ1-2,-,TRBV30,-,TGTGCCTGGAGTATAAGCGTAGGCTATGGCTACACCTTC,CAWSISVGYGYTF
TRBJ1-6,TRBD1,TRBV5-1,-,TGCGCCAGCAGCCCGGACAGGGACTCACCCCTCCACTTT,CASSPDRDSPLHF
TRBJ1-1,-,TRBV19,-,TGTGCCAGTAGATGGGGAGGGGGGTTGAACACTGAAGCTTTCTTT,CASRWGGGLNTEAFF
TRBJ1-3,-,TRBV4-3,-,TGCGCCAGCAGCCGGGACTTCGGAGACACCATATATTTT,CASSRDFGDTIYF
TRBJ2-1,-,TRBV9,-,TGTGCCAGCAGCACCCAGGGCCTCCTCAATGAGCAGTTCTTC,CASSTQGLLNEQFF
TRBJ1-4,TRBD1,TRBV29-1,-,TGCAGCGTGGACGGGACAGACAATGAAAAACTGTTTTTT,CSVDGTDNEKLFF
TRBJ1-5,-,TRBV19,-,TGTGCCAGTAGTATCCCCTTTAACGAGAATCAGCCCCAGCATTTT,CASSIPFNENQPQHF
TRBJ2-3,TRBD2,TRBV5-1,once,TGCGCCAGCAGCATTGGAACTAGCGGGGGGGCAGATACGCAGTATTTT,CASSIGTSGGADTQYF
TRBJ1-6,-,TRBV9,-,TGTGCCAGCAGCGTAGTAGTGAATTCACCCCTCCACTTT,CASSVVVNSPLHF
TRBJ2-2,TRBD2,TRBV2,-,TGTGCCAGCCAAGCGGGGGGTCTCGGCACCGGGGAGCTGTTTTTT,CASQAGGLGTGELFF
TRBJ1-2,-,TRBV5-1,-,TGCGCCAGCAGCCCAGCACAGGGAAAGGGGTATGGCTACACCTTC,CASSPAQGKGYGYTF
TRBJ1-1,-,TRBV7-8,-,TGTGCCAGCAGCTTAGTACGGGGTTTTTACACTGAAGCTTTCTTT,CASSLVRGFYTEAFF
TRBJ2-2,-,TRBV27,few,TGTGCCAGCCGGTCTAAGAACACCGGGGAGCTGTTTTTT,CASRSKNTGELFF
TRBJ2-5,TRBD2,TRBV7-3,once,TGTGCCAGCAGCCGGGGGGTGGGGTACCAAGAGACCCAGTACTTC,CASSRGVGYQETQYF
TRBJ2-2,TRBD1,TRBV9,-,TGTGCCAGCAGCGCCGGGACAGCTTATACCGGGGAGCTGTTTTTT,CASSAGTAYTGELFF
TRBJ2-7,-,TRBV4-2,-,TGTGCCAGCAGCCAAGATACAGCCTCCTACGAGCAGTACTTC,CASSQDTASYEQYF
TRBJ1-5,TRBD1,TRBV10-2,-,TGCGCCAGCAGGGACAGGCGCCTTCAAAATCAGCCCCAGCATTTT,CASRDRRLQNQPQHF
TRBJ2-1,TRBD2,TRBV4-2,-,TGTGCCAGCAGCCAAGAAGGAAGGAGCGGGAGGTCTATTACCTCCTACAATGAGCAGTTCTTC,CASSQEGRSGRSITSYNEQFF
TRBJ2-1,-,TRBV7-7,-,TGTGCCAGCAGCCGACTTCGGACAGAAGCCTACAATGAGCAGTTCTTC,CASSRLRTEAYNEQFF